This record covers a single T cell receptor (beta chain). Its antigen is still unknown. The CDR3 extends over 13 amino acids. The V end lost 4 bases, the J end lost 4 bases, and 7 bases lay between the germline ends. Germline loops: CDR1 SNHLY, CDR2 FYNNEI. This sample stems from a study of T cell repertoires in cytomegalovirus infection. Study conclusions and caveats: The ex vivo response showed dominance by HLA-C-restricted CMV-specific TCR beta clonotypes.

TCRdb redid the calling of the reads with MiXCR, one entry per CDR3 protein. The data show just under 300,000 distinct CDR3 sequences, around 9.1% seen once. Sample: PBMCs. This sequence was found in a human donor in good health (CMV status not recorded). Some clones in this sample may be carry-over from other donors' samples. This rearrangement joins TRBV2 to TRBJ2-2; D tentatively reads TRBD1 or TRBD2 (5 bases each). The CDR3 loop is CASSGGFTGELFF. For the CDR3, the DNA is TGTGCCAGCAGTGGGGGGTTCACCGGGGAGCTGTTTTTT.